These 3 T cell receptor beta chains originate from one sample sequenced in a study of blood T cell repertoires in COVID-19. Only in-frame clones appear in the TCRdb table, and some are missing; sequencing was by immunoSEQ multiplex PCR. This table has approximately 210,000 clones, around 81% appearing once. The sequencing sample was made of PBMCs or T cells enriched from blood (not recorded which). Every receptor here comes from a woman between 50 and 59 years old with acute COVID-19.

This clone was detected a few times. V usage is TRBV18 and J usage is TRBJ1-4; D ambiguous. Germline CDR1 reads KGHSH; CDR2 reads LQKENI. The CDR3 runs to 13 residues. Trimming cost V 4 bases and J 8 bases, with 11 bases left between them. CDR3 sequence: CASSRGQEEKLFF. The CDR3, as DNA: TGTGCCAGCTCACGCGGCCAAGAAGAAAAACTGTTTTTT.

The chain couples TRBV28 to TRBJ2-5, with 8 bases lining up with TRBD2. The CDR3 has 15 residues. V lost 10 bases and J lost 5; bases outside the gene matches: 15. Germline loops: CDR1 MDHEN, CDR2 SYDVKM. As DNA, the CDR3 is TGTGCCACCCACGGGGTGTTAGCGGGGCGGGAGACCCAGTACTTC. Amino acids: CATHGVLAGRETQYF.

This sequence joins TRBV2 and TRBJ2-3; 10 bases agree with TRBD2. Germline V gives CDR1 SNHLY, CDR2 FYNNEI. V lost 2 bases to trimming and J lost 3 bases; unmatched junction nucleotides: 2. This CDR3 is 15 amino acids long. The chain's CDR3 is CASSEPSGGTDTQYF. For the CDR3, the DNA is TGTGCCAGCAGTGAACCTAGCGGGGGAACAGATACGCAGTATTTT. Complete variable domain (other parts from reference TRBV2 and TRBJ2-3): EPEVTQTPSHQVTQMGQEVILRCVPISNHLYFYWYRQILGQKVEFLVSFYNNEISEKSEIFDDQFSVERPDGSNFTLKIRSTKLEDSAMYFCASSEPSGGTDTQYFGPGTRLTVL.